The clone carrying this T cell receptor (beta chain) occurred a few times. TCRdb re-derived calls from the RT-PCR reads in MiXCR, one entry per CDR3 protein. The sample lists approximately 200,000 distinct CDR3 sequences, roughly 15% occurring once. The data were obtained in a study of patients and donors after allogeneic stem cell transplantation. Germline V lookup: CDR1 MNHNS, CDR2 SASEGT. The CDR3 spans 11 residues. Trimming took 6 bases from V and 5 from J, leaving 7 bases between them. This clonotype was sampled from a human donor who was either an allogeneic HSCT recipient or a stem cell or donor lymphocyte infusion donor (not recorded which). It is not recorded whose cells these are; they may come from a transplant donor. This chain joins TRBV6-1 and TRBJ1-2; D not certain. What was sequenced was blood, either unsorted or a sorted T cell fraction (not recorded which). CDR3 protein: CASSPRYGYTF. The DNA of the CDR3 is TGTGCCAGCAGCCCCAGATATGGCTACACCTTC.